This entry describes one T cell receptor beta chain. The table lists this clone with a few counts. The specificity of this receptor is unknown. No qualities accompany the bases; no much larger clone lies one base away. A single peripheral blood draw of about 120 mL on average was collected from each donor into heparinised tubes. Naive, central memory, regulatory and stem cell-like memory CD4+ T cells were sorted on a BD FACSAria II using a panel including CD45RO, CCR7, CD25, CD127, CD95 and CD27. Every sorted population had a purity above 95%. PBMCs were isolated immediately by Lymphoprep density gradient centrifugation and stained directly without culture. To minimize batch effects, samples were stained and sorted in pairs, one healthy donor with one patient per experiment. This sample is part of a study of beta chain features in type 1 diabetes (dated by TCRdb to about 2018). About the investigation overall: Mean age, gender distribution, total cell number and subset yield did not differ between patients and healthy donors. Across all samples, fewer than 130 million sorted cells were examined, and cell number per subset correlated strongly with RNA yield. In the study, recently diagnosed type 1 diabetes patients and matched healthy donors were compared on the TCRB repertoires of their sorted circulating CD4+ T cell subsets. Regulatory and stem cell-like memory subsets were isolated from only 8 patients and about eight healthy donors, whereas naive and central memory subsets came from all 30 or so donors.

The CDR3 measures 15 amino acids from cysteine to phenylalanine. Only CDR3 DNA is held: 45 bases, read in frame from base 1. At the junction V is shortened by 5 bases and J by 9 bases, with 23 bases in between. Sequences SGHTA (CDR1) and FQGNSA (CDR2) are obtained from the germline V gene. The study at large found these results: Shorter templates might be favored by PCR, yet because patient and control samples were amplified and corrected together, any such skew would affect both groups equally. Patients with type 1 diabetes made fewer insertions and deleted more nucleotides at VDJ recombination sites, implying thymic rearrangement abnormalities. Because cDNA rather than genomic DNA was sequenced, highly expressing activated cells could have been over-represented, although no difference in activation and CD3 levels was found between groups. HLA sub-analyses involved small numbers of individuals, so any influence of HLA type on TCRB rearrangement remained unresolved. In all four CD4+ subsets, TCRB CDR3 length was moderately but significantly shorter in type 1 diabetes patients. Naive, central memory and regulatory TCRB repertoires appeared more similar among patients than among healthy donors.

The entire amount of isolated RNA was reverse transcribed using the High Capacity cDNA Reverse Transcription Kit, so the sequenced TCRB transcripts were expressed ones. Deep immunoSEQ sequencing was performed on naive, central memory and regulatory T cell samples, with an average of roughly 3.5 million total reads per sample. After sorted cells were lysed in RLT buffer, RNA was extracted with DNase-treated RNeasy Micro or Mini kits, with the choice depending on cell number. To prevent cross-contamination, each cell subset was processed individually, whereas patient and healthy donor samples were processed jointly. TCRB sequences were amplified from cDNA with the immunoSEQ multiplex PCR, producing 87-bp fragments spanning the CDR3 region. The amplicons were sequenced using the Illumina HiSeq platform. From the authors' description of their analysis: Synthetic template baselines were used to correct PCR bias computationally, reads within Hamming distance 2 were collapsed together, and singletons that could not be merged were discarded. By aligning reads against IMGT, V, D and J genes, CDR3 length, and insertions or deletions at six rearrangement sites were assigned. Within each subset, clonotype counts were normalized to the number of sorted cells before true diversity and Gini coefficients were calculated with the tcR R package. The overlap coefficient, calculated on TCRB nucleotide sequences, was used to quantify repertoire sharing. Out-of-frame TCRB sequences from naive cells were analyzed to stand in for the pre-selection repertoire. In its TCRdb copy, this immuneACCESS table keeps in-frame sequences only and misses some clones. Where compared with another copy, unresolved V genes explain less than half of these, and the others have no known cause. V, J and clone size derive from that table, while D and trimming were established from the DNA sequence. Across this sample there are 970,000 or so clones, with around a sixth seen only once. The ten biggest clones cover 0.02% to 0.025% of the sample.

The sequence came from a young woman in good health. The specimen was naive CD4+ T cells from blood. Explained via the paper, the cell subset or site label denotes: true naive CD4+ T cells. In this chain, TRBV7-2 is recombined with TRBJ2-7; the D gene identity is not certain. The CDR3: CASSPTPYSYERQYF. The sequence in DNA is TGTGCCAGCAGCCCAACACCTTACTCCTACGAGCGGCAGTACTTC.